This record looks at one T cell receptor (beta chain) sequence and its context. The V end lost 6 bases, the J end lost 4 bases, and 13 bases lay between the germline ends. This CDR3 has 13 amino acids. Germline CDR1 SNHLY, CDR2 FYNNEI. This sample was included in a study of PD-L1 blockade in urothelial cancer. Study in general: Blood samples contained a median around 130,000 T cells.

Clones were read by immunoSEQ multiplex PCR, and TCRdb kept only the in-frame ones, dropping some. Counted here are around 30,000 clones, roughly 76% occurring once; the ten biggest clones make up approximately 2.2%. Each patient gave between 1 and 8 samples of peripheral blood mononuclear cells, which were collected pretreatment and during treatment. Material: PBMCs, obtained around atezolizumab (anti-PD-L1) treatment. V usage is TRBV2 and J usage is TRBJ2-7, with D maybe TRBD1 (5 bases). This receptor was taken from a middle-aged man with urothelial cancer. The CDR3 here is CASSEDTKYEQYF. For the CDR3, the DNA is TGTGCCAGCAGCGAGGACACAAAGTACGAGCAGTACTTC.